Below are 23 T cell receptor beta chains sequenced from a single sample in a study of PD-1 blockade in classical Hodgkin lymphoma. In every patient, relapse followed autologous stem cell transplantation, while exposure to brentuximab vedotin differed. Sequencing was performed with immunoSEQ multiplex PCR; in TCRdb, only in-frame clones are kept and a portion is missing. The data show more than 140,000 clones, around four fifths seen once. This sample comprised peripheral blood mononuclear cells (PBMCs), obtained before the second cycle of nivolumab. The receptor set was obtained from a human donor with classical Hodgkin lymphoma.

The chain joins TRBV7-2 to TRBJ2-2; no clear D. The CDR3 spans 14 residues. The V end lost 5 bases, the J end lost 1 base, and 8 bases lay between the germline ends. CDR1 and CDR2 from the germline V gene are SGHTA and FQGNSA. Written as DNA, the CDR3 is TGTGCCAGCAGCCCCCAGTGGAACACCGGGGAGCTGTTTTTT. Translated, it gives CASSPQWNTGELFF.

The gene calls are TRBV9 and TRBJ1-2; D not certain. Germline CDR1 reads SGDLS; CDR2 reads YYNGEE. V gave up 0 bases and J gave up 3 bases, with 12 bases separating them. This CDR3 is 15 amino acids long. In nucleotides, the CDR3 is TGTGCCAGCAGCGTAGTCCCCGATCGGTACTATGGCTACACCTTC. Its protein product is CASSVVPDRYYGYTF. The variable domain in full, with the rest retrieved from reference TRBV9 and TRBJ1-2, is DSGVTQTPKHLITATGQRVTLRCSPRSGDLSVYWYQQSLDQGLQFLIQYYNGEERAKGNILERFSAQQFPDLHSELNLSSLELGDSALYFCASSVVPDRYYGYTFGSGTRLTVV.

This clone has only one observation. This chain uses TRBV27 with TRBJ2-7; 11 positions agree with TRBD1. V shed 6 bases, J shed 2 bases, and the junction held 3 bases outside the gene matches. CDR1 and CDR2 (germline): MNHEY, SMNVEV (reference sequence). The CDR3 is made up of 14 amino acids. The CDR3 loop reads CASRRTGGTYEQYF. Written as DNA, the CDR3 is TGTGCCAGCAGGCGGACAGGGGGCACCTACGAGCAGTACTTC.

CDR3 in DNA: TGTGCCAGCAGCTCGGGACGGGGCCTTGCTGGCTACACCTTC. This codes for CASSSGRGLAGYTF. The chain joins TRBV6-5 to TRBJ1-2, with D possibly matching TRBD1 (5 bases). The CDR3 length is 14 residues. Trimming shortened V by 6 bases and J by 7 bases, and 18 bases separated the two germline ends. CDR1 MNHEY and CDR2 SVGAGI come from the germline V gene.

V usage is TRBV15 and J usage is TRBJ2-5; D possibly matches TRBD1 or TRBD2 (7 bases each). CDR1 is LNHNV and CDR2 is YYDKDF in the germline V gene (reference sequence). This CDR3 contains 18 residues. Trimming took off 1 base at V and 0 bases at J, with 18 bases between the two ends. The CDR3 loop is CATSRGGAGTEYQETQYF. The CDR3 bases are TGTGCCACCAGCAGAGGGGGAGCGGGGACAGAGTACCAAGAGACCCAGTACTTC. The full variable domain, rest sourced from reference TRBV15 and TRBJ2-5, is DAMVIQNPRYQVTQFGKPVTLSCSQTLNHNVMYWYQQKSSQAPKLLFHYYDKDFNNEADTPDNFQSRRPNTSFCFLDIRSPGLGDTAMYLCATSRGGAGTEYQETQYFGPGTRLLVL.

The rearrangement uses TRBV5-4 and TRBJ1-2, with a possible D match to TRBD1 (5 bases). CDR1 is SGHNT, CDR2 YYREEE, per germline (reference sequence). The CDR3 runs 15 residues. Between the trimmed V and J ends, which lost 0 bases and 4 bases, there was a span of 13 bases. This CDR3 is CASSLGGSLIYGYTF. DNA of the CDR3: TGTGCCAGCAGCTTGGGGGGGTCCCTTATCTATGGCTACACCTTC.

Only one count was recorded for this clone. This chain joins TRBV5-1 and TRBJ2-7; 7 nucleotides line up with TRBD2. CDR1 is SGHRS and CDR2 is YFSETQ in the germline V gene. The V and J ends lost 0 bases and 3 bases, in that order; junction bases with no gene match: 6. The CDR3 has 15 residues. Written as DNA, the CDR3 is TGCGCCAGCAGCTTGGGGGGAGGGAACGTCTACGAGCAGTACTTC. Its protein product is CASSLGGGNVYEQYF.

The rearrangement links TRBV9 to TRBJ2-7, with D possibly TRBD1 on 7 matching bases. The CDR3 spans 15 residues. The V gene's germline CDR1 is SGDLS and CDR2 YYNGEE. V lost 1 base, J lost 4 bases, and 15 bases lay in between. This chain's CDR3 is CASSVYGQGGYEQYF. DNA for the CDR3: TGTGCCAGCAGCGTATACGGGCAGGGGGGATACGAGCAGTACTTC.

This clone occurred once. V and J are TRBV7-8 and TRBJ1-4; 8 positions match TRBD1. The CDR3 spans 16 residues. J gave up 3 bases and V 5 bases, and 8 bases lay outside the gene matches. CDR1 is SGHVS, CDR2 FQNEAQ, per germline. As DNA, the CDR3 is TGTGCCAGCAGCACTAATCAGGGGGCTTCTAATGAAAAACTGTTTTTT. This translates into CASSTNQGASNEKLFF.

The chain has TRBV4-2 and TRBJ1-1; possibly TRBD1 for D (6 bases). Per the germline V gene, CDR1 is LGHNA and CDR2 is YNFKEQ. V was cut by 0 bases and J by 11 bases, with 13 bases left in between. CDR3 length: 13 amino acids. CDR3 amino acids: CASSQDQGTPAFF. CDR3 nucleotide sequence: TGTGCCAGCAGCCAAGATCAGGGGACACCGGCTTTCTTT.

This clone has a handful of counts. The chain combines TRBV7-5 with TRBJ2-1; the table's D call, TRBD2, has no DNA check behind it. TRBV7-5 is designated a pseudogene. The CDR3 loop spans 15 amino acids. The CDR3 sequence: CARSLAWVEASGEFF. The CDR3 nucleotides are TGTGCCAGAAGCTTAGCATGGGTCGAGGCTAGCGGCGAGTTCTTC.

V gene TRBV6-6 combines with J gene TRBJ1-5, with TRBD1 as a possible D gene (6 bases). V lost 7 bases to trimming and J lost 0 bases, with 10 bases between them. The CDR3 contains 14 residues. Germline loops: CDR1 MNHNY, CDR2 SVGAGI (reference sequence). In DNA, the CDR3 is TGTGCCAGCACCACAGGGAATAGCAATCAGCCCCAGCATTTT. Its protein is CASTTGNSNQPQHF.

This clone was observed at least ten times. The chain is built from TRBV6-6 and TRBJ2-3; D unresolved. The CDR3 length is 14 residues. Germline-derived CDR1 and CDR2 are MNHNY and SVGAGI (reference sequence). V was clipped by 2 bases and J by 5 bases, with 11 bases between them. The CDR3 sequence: CASSYPEMGDTQYF. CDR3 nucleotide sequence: TGTGCCAGCAGTTACCCAGAGATGGGAGATACGCAGTATTTT.

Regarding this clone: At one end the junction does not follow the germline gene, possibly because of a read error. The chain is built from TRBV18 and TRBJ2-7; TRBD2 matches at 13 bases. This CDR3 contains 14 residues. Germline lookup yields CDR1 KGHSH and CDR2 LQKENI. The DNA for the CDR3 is TGTACCAGCTCACTAGCGGGGGGGCCGGGCGAGCAGTACTTC. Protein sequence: CTSSLAGGPGEQYF.

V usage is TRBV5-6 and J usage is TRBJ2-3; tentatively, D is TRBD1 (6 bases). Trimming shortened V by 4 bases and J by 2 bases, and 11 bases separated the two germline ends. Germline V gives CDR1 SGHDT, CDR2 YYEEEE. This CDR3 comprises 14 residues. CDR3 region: CASSRTETTDTQYF. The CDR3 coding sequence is TGTGCCAGCAGCCGGACAGAAACCACAGATACGCAGTATTTT.

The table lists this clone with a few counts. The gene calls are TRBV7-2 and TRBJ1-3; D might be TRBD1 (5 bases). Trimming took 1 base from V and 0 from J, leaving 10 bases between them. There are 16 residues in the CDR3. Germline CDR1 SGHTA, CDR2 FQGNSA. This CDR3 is CASSLVGVPSGNTIYF. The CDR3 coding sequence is TGTGCCAGCAGCTTAGTAGGGGTACCCTCTGGAAACACCATATATTTT. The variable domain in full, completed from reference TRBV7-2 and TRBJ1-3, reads GAGVSQSPSNKVTEKGKDVELRCDPISGHTALYWYRQSLGQGLEFLIYFQGNSAPDKSGLPSDRFSAERTGGSVSTLTIQRTQQEDSAVYLCASSLVGVPSGNTIYFGEGSWLTVV.

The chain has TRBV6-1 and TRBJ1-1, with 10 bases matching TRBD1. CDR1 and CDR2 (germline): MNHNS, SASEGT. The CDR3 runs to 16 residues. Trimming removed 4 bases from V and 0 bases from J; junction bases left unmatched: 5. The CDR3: CASSGAGQGMNTEAFF. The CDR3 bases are TGTGCCAGCAGTGGGGCGGGACAGGGGATGAACACTGAAGCTTTCTTT.

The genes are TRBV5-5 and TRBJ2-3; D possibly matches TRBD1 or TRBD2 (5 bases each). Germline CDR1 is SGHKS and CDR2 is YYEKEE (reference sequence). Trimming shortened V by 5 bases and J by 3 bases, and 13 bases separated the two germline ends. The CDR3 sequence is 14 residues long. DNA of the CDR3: TGTGCCAGCAGTCCGGGACGTATGACAGATACGCAGTATTTT. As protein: CASSPGRMTDTQYF.

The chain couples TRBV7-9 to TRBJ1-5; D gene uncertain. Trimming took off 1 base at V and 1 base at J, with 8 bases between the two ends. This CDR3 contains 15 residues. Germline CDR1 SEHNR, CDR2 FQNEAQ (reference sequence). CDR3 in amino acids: CASSLEGFSNQPQHF. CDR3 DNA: TGTGCCAGCAGCTTAGAAGGGTTCAGCAATCAGCCCCAGCATTTT.

The DNA for the CDR3 is TGCGCCAGCAGCGGGGGACAGGGTGCGGCTAATGAAAAACTGTTTTTT. This codes for CASSGGQGAANEKLFF. The rearrangement links TRBV5-1 to TRBJ1-4; 9 positions agree with TRBD1. This CDR3 region has 16 residues. V shed 4 bases and J 3 bases; nucleotides not matched to a gene: 7. From germline, CDR1 is SGHRS and CDR2 YFSETQ.

CDR3 nucleotides: TGTGCCAGCAGCTACGGACAGGGAAGGAACGAGCAGTACTTC. Translation: CASSYGQGRNEQYF. V is TRBV7-9 and J is TRBJ2-7; 8 bases map to TRBD1. CDR3 length: 14 residues. CDR1 and CDR2 (germline): SEHNR, FQNEAQ (reference sequence). Germline trimming cut 4 bases from V and 5 bases from J; bases unmatched to any gene: 7.

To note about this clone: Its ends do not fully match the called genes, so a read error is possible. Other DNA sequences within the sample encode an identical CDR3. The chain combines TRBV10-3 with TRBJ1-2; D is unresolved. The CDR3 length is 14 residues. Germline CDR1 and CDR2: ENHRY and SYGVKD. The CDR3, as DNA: TGCGCCATCAGCTCTACTGGGTCTAACTATGGCTACACCTTC. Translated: CAISSTGSNYGYTF.

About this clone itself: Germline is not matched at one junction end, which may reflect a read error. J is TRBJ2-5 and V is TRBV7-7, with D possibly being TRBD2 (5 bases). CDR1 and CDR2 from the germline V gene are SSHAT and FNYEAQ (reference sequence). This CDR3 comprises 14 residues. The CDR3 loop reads CASSLARLGETQYF. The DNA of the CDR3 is TGTGCTAGCAGCTTAGCGCGTCTCGGGGAGACCCAGTACTTC. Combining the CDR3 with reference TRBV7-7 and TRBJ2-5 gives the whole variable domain GAGVSQSPRYKVTKRGQDVTLRCDPISSHATLYWYQQALGQGPEFLTYFNYEAQPDKSGLPSDRFSAERPEGSISTLTIQRTEQRDSAMYRCASSLARLGETQYFGPGTRLLVL.